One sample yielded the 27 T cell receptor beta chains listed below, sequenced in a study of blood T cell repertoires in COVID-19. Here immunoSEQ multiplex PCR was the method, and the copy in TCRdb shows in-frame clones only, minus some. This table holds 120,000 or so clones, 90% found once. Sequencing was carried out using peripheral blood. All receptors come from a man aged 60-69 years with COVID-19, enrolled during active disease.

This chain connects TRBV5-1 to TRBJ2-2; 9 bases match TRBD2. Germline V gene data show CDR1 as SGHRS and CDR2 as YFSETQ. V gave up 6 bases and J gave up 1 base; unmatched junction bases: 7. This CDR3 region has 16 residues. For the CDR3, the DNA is TGCGCCAGCACCAAAAATAGCGGGGGGAACACCGGGGAGCTGTTTTTT. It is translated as CASTKNSGGNTGELFF.

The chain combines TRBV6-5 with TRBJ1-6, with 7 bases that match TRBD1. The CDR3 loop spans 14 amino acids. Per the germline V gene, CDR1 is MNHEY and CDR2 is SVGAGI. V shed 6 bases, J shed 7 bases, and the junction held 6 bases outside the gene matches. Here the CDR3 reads CASRSTGVNSPLHF. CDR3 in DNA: TGTGCCAGCAGGTCAACAGGGGTAAATTCACCCCTCCACTTT.

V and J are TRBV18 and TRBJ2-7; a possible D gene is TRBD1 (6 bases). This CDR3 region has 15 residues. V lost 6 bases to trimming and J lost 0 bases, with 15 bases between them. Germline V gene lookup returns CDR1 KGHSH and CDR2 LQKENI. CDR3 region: CASSLNRDTSYEQYF. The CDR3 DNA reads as TGTGCCAGCTCGCTTAACCGGGACACCTCCTACGAGCAGTACTTC. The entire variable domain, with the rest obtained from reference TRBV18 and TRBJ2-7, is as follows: NAGVMQNPRHLVRRRGQEARLRCSPMKGHSHVYWYRQLPEEGLKFMVYLQKENIIDESGMPKERFSAEFPKEGPSILRIQQVVRGDSAAYFCASSLNRDTSYEQYFGPGTRLTVT.

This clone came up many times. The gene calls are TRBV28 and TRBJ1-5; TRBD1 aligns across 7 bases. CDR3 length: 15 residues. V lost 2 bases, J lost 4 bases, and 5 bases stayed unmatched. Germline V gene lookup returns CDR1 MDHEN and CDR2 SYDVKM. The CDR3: CASSLDRASNQPQHF. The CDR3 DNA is TGTGCCAGCAGTTTAGACAGGGCCTCGAATCAGCCCCAGCATTTT.

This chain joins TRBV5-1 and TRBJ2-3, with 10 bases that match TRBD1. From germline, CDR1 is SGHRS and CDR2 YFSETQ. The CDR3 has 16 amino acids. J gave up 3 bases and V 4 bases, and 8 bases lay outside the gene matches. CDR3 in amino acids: CASSLGGTGDTDTQYF. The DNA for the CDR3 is TGCGCCAGCAGCCTAGGTGGGACAGGGGATACAGATACGCAGTATTTT.

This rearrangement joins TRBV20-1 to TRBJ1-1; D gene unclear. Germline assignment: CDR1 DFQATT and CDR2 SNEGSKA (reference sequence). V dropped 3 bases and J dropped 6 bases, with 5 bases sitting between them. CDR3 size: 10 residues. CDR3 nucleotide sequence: TGCAGTGCTAGGGGAGCTGAAGCTTTCTTT. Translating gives CSARGAEAFF.

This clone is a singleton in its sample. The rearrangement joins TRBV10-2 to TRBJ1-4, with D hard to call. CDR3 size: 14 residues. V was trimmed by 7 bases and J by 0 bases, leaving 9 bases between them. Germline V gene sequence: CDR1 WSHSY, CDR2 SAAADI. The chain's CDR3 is CASKEFTTNEKLFF. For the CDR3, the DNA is TGCGCCAGCAAGGAGTTTACAACTAATGAAAAACTGTTTTTT.

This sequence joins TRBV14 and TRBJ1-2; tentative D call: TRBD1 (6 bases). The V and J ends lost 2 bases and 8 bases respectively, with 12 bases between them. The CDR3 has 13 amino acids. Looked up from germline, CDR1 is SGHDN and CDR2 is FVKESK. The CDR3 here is CASSQNRAEGYTF. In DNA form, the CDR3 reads TGTGCCAGCAGCCAAAACAGGGCGGAAGGCTACACCTTC.

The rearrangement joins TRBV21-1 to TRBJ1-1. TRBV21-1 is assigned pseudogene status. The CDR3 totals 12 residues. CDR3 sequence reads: CASSKWPGKAFF. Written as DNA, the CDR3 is TGTGCCAGCAGCAAATGGCCGGGAAAAGCTTTCTTT.

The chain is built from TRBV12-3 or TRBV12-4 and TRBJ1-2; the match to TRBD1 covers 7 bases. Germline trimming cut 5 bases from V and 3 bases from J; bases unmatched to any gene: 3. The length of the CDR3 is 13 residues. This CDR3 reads CASSVDRYYGYTF. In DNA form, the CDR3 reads TGTGCCAGCAGTGTGGACAGGTACTATGGCTACACCTTC.

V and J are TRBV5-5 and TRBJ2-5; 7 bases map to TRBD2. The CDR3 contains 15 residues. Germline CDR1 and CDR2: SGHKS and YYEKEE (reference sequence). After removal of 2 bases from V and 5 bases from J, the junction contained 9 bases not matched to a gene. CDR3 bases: TGTGCCAGCAGCTTCCCCGGCGGGAGTAGCGAGACCCAGTACTTC. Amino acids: CASSFPGGSSETQYF.

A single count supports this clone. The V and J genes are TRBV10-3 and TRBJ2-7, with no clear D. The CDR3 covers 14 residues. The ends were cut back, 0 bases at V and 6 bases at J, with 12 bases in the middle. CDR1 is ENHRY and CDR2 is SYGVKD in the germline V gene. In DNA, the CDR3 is TGTGCCATCAGTGAGTCGCTGTTGAGATTCGAGCAGTACTTC. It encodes CAISESLLRFEQYF.

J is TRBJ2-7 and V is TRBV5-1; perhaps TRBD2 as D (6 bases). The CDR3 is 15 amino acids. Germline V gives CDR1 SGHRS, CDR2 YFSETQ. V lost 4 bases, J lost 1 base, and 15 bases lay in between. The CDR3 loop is CASSHGEVGSYEQYF. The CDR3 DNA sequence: TGCGCCAGCAGCCACGGGGAGGTAGGGTCCTACGAGCAGTACTTC.

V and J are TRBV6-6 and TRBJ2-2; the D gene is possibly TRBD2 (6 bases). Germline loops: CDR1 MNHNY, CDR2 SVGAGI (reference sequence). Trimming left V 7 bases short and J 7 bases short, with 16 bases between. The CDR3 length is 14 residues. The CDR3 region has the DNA TGTGCCAGCACAAAGGGAGGTTGGGACGGGGAGCTGTTTTTT. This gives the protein CASTKGGWDGELFF.

CDR3 protein: CACLFAGGRNEKLFF. DNA for the CDR3: TGTGCCTGCCTGTTTGCGGGGGGAAGAAATGAAAAACTGTTTTTT. The chain combines TRBV30 with TRBJ1-4; TRBD1 is a possible D gene (5 bases). The V end lost 6 bases, the J end lost 5 bases, and 19 bases lay between the germline ends. There are 15 residues in the CDR3. Per germline, CDR1 GTSNPN and CDR2 SVGIG (reference sequence).

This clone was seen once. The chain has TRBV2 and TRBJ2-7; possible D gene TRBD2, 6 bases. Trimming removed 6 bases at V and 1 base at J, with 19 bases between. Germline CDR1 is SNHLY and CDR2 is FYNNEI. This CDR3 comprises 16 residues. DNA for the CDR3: TGTGCCAGCAGACTCGACACAAGGGGAGGATCCTACGAGCAGTACTTC. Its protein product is CASRLDTRGGSYEQYF.

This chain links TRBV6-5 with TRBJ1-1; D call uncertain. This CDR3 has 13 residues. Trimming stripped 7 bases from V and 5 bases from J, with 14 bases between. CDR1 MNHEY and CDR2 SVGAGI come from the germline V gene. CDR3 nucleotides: TGTGCCAGCACTAGGACGGGCGGGACTGAAGCTTTCTTT. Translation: CASTRTGGTEAFF.

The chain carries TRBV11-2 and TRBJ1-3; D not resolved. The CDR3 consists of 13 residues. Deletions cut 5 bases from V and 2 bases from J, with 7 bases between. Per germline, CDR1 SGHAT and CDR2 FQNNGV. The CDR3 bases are TGTGCCAGCAGCCTCCTTCCTGGAAACACCATATATTTT. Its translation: CASSLLPGNTIYF.

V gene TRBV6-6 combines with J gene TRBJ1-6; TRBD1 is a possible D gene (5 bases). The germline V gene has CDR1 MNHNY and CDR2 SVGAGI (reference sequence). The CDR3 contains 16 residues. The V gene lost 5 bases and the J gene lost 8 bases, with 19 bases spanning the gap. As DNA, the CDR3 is TGTGCCAGCAGTACCCCGGAAGCAGGGAGGGATTCACCCCTCCACTTT. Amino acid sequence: CASSTPEAGRDSPLHF.

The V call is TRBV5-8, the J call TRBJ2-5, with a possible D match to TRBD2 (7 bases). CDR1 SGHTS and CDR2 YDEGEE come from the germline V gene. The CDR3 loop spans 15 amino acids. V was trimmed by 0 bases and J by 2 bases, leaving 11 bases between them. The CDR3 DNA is TGTGCCAGCAGCTTGGCCGGGGGGCTTCAAGAGACCCAGTACTTC. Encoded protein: CASSLAGGLQETQYF. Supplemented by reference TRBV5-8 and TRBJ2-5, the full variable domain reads EAGVTQSPTHLIKTRGQQATLRCSPISGHTSVYWYQQALGLGLQFLLWYDEGEERNRGNFPPRFSGRQFPNYSSELNVNALELEDSALYLCASSLAGGLQETQYFGPGTRLLVL.

CDR3 loop: CASRGGGNGYTF. The CDR3 nucleotides are TGTGCCAGCAGAGGGGGCGGCAATGGCTACACCTTC. The chain carries TRBV28 and TRBJ1-2; 7 positions match TRBD1. CDR3 size: 12 residues. The V segment lost 6 bases and the J segment 6 bases; nucleotides outside the gene matches: 4. Germline V CDR1 and CDR2: MDHEN, SYDVKM.

The CDR3 DNA is TGTGCCAGCAGTCCCCTAGCGGGAGGCCCCTACAATGAGCAGTTCTTC. Translating it yields CASSPLAGGPYNEQFF. The rearrangement joins TRBV6-2 or TRBV6-3 to TRBJ2-1; TRBD2 matches at 11 bases. The germline CDR1 and CDR2 sequences are MNHEY and SVGEGT. The V and J ends lost 5 bases and 2 bases, in that order; junction bases with no gene match: 5. CDR3 length: 16 amino acids.

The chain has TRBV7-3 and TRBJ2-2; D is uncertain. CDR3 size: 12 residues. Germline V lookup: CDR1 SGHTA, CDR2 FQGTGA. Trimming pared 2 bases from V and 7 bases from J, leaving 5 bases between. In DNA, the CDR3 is TGTGCCAGCAGCTTACCAGTCGGGGAGCTGTTTTTT. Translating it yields CASSLPVGELFF.

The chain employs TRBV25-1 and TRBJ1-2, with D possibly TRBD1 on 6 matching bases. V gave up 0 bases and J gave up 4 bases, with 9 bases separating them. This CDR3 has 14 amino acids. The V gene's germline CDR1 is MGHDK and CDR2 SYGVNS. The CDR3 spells CASSEYGQIYGYTF. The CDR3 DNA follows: TGTGCCAGCAGTGAATATGGACAGATCTATGGCTACACCTTC.

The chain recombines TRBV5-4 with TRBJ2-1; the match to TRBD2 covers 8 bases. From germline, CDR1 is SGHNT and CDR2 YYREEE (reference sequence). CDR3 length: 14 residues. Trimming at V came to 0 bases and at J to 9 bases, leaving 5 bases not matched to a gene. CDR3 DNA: TGTGCCAGCAGCTTGGGACTAGCGTTCGGTGAGCAGTTCTTC. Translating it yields CASSLGLAFGEQFF.

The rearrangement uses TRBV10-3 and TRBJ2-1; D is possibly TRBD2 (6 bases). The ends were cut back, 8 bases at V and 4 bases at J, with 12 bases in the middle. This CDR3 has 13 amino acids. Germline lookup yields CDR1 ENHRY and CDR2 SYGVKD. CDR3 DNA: TGTGCCATCGGCTCTAGCGAGTACAATGAGCAGTTCTTC. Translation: CAIGSSEYNEQFF.

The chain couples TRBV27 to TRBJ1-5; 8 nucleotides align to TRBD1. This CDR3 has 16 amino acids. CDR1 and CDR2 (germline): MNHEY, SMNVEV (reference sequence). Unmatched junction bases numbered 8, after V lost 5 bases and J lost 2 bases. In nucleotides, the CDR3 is TGTGCCAGCAGTCAATCCTGGACAGGGCGCAATCAGCCCCAGCATTTT. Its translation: CASSQSWTGRNQPQHF.